This T cell receptor (beta chain) came from a study of OX40 agonist ivuxolimab in advanced cancers. Looking at the study overall: Patients were treated with intravenous ivuxolimab, dosed at 0.01 to 10 mg/kg and infused every 2 weeks. The group had a mean age of about 60 years, ranged from about 20 to 79, and was 82.7% male. Study results and limitations: Dosing at 0.1 to 3.0 mg/kg was accompanied by clonal expansion of CD4+ and CD8+ blood T cells by week 6.

CDR3 length: 15 amino acids. Patients with autoimmune history or systemic immunosuppression were excluded. Remarks on this clone: Its target is unknown.

TCRdb keeps only in-frame clones here, not all; method: immunoSEQ multiplex PCR. This sample has about 83,000 clones, with about 80% found just once. The input for sequencing was CD4+ or CD8+ T cells sorted from blood, taken in a trial of the OX40 agonist ivuxolimab. This TCR was sampled from an adult with an advanced solid tumor such as melanoma, head and neck, liver or kidney cancer. The chain employs TRBV12-2 and TRBJ1-2; TRBD1 is the table's D call and was not checked against the DNA. TRBV12-2 represents a pseudogene. The CDR3 sequence: CASRSEDRGPRGYTF. In DNA form, the CDR3 reads TGTGCAAGTCGTTCAGAGGACAGGGGTCCTAGAGGCTACACCTTC.